One TCR beta chain is described in this entry. Per the study methods: Estimated nucleated cell counts came from reference gene primer amplification. Only in-frame clones appear in the TCRdb table, and some are missing; sequencing was by immunoSEQ multiplex PCR. D and trimming were read from the DNA, whereas the V and J calls and clone size are those reported in that table. This table has roughly 180,000 clones, around 78% appearing once. This sample stems from a study of blood T cell repertoires in COVID-19. Trimming took off 3 bases at V and 6 bases at J, with 11 bases between the two ends. The CDR3 is made up of 13 amino acids. Germline V gives CDR1 MNHEY, CDR2 SVGEGT. The study drew participants aged about 18 to 95 years from 20 to 30 US areas. Cohorts were determined from participant-reported clinical history.

The specimen was PBMCs or T cells enriched from blood (not recorded which). The origin of this receptor is a woman aged 50 to 60 who had recovered from COVID-19. The V gene is TRBV6-2 or TRBV6-3, the J gene TRBJ1-1, with D tentatively TRBD1 (5 bases). The CDR3 sequence: CASSYGGSPEAFF. CDR3 DNA: TGTGCCAGCAGTTATGGGGGGTCCCCTGAAGCTTTCTTT.